Shown below are 17 T cell receptor beta chains from a single sample sequenced in a study of shared clonotypes between healthy human individuals. Sequenced by immunoSEQ multiplex PCR; TCRdb stores in-frame clones only, minus some. Altogether about 650,000 clones are present, nearly 97% being singletons, with the ten largest covering 0.085% to 0.11%. Naive CD8 cells were CD45RO-negative, positively selected for CCR7, excluding terminally differentiated effector memory CD45RA+ cells. The sequencing sample was made of naive CD8+ T cells sorted from blood. These receptors were taken from a woman aged 30 to 39 in good health.

V gene TRBV27 combines with J gene TRBJ2-7; D is possibly TRBD1 (6 bases). V was cut by 6 bases and J by 4 bases, with 10 bases left in between. The V gene's germline CDR1 is MNHEY and CDR2 SMNVEV (reference sequence). The CDR3 contains 12 residues. CDR3 protein: CASSTRGYEQYF. The CDR3 nucleotides read TGTGCCAGCAGCACCAGGGGATACGAGCAGTACTTC.

This chain uses TRBV27 with TRBJ2-2; TRBD2 aligns across 10 bases. This CDR3 is 13 amino acids long. V dropped 5 bases and J dropped 12; count of bases not matched to a gene: 6. Germline V gene sequence: CDR1 MNHEY, CDR2 SMNVEV (reference sequence). The CDR3 reads CASSGPGLAQLFF. CDR3 bases: TGTGCCAGCAGTGGTCCGGGACTAGCGCAGCTGTTTTTT.

CDR3 sequence (DNA): TGTGCCAGCAATCCCACGGGTTGGACAGATACGCAGTATTTT. This codes for CASNPTGWTDTQYF. The rearrangement uses TRBV28 and TRBJ2-3; the D is unclear. The CDR3 contains 14 residues. Germline V gene sequence: CDR1 MDHEN, CDR2 SYDVKM. V was pared by 7 bases and J by 3 bases, with 14 bases between.

The chain carries TRBV10-2 and TRBJ1-2; the D is unclear. The V gene lost 6 bases and the J gene lost 0 bases, with 11 bases spanning the gap. The CDR3 runs 14 residues. Germline V lookup: CDR1 WSHSY, CDR2 SAAADI. The CDR3 loop is CASSVARTNYGYTF. The DNA for the CDR3 is TGCGCCAGCAGCGTGGCCCGAACTAACTATGGCTACACCTTC.

The DNA for the CDR3 is TGTGCCAGTAGTCCCCCAAGGGGGATAAATCAAGAGACCCAGTACTTC. Amino acid sequence: CASSPPRGINQETQYF. The rearrangement joins TRBV19 to TRBJ2-5; TRBD1 might be the D (6 bases). CDR3 length equals 16 residues. Germline CDR1 is LNHDA and CDR2 is SQIVND (reference sequence). V lost 5 bases and J 2 bases, leaving 18 bases between the germline ends.

The genes are TRBV19 and TRBJ1-4; the D is unclear. The V gene's germline CDR1 is LNHDA and CDR2 SQIVND (reference sequence). The CDR3 has 16 amino acids. The V and J ends lost 5 bases and 7 bases respectively, with 20 bases between them. CDR3 region: CASSSPIIEGSEKLFF. For the CDR3, the DNA is TGTGCCAGTAGTTCCCCAATTATCGAAGGGAGTGAAAAACTGTTTTTT.

The chain couples TRBV5-5 to TRBJ1-1; tentative D call: TRBD1 (5 bases). The germline V gene has CDR1 SGHKS and CDR2 YYEKEE (reference sequence). The CDR3 spans 16 residues. V dropped 4 bases and J dropped 0 bases, with 16 bases sitting between them. This CDR3 is CASSQERWGMNTEAFF. The CDR3 DNA follows: TGTGCCAGCAGCCAAGAGCGGTGGGGCATGAACACTGAAGCTTTCTTT. The whole variable domain, remainder taken from reference TRBV5-5 and TRBJ1-1, is DAGVTQSPTHLIKTRGQQVTLRCSPISGHKSVSWYQQVLGQGPQFIFQYYEKEERGRGNFPDRFSARQFPNYSSELNVNALLLGDSALYLCASSQERWGMNTEAFFGQGTRLTVV.

The CDR3, as DNA: TGTGCCAGCAGTAGAGACAGAGCATCTAACTATGGCTACACCTTC. Amino acids: CASSRDRASNYGYTF. This rearrangement joins TRBV2 to TRBJ1-2; TRBD1 might be the D (5 bases). This CDR3 region has 15 residues. V lost 5 bases, J lost 0 bases, and 13 bases lay in between. The germline gives CDR1 SNHLY, CDR2 FYNNEI.

The chain links TRBV27 to TRBJ2-7; 8 bases are shared with TRBD2. Germline V lookup: CDR1 MNHEY, CDR2 SMNVEV (reference sequence). V lost 7 bases to trimming and J lost 1 base; unmatched junction nucleotides: 6. This CDR3 contains 14 residues. CDR3 region: CASKRTSLSYEQYF. The CDR3 DNA sequence: TGTGCCAGCAAGAGGACTAGCTTATCCTACGAGCAGTACTTC.

The chain employs TRBV6-6 and TRBJ1-2; 7 bases map to TRBD1. The length of the CDR3 is 14 residues. Germline CDR1 and CDR2: MNHNY and SVGAGI (reference sequence). J was trimmed by 1 base and V by 5 bases; bases with no gene match: 4. CDR3 in amino acids: CASSTGTDNYGYTF. CDR3 DNA sequence: TGTGCCAGCAGTACTGGGACAGATAACTATGGCTACACCTTC.

This clone appeared once. V usage is TRBV13 and J usage is TRBJ2-5; 8 nucleotides align to TRBD2. Unmatched junction bases numbered 12, after V lost 5 bases and J lost 4 bases. CDR3 length: 16 amino acids. Germline CDR1 and CDR2: PRHDT and FYEKMQ (reference sequence). The CDR3 region is CASSNEGSGGVETQYF. CDR3 in DNA: TGTGCCAGCAGCAACGAGGGGAGCGGGGGTGTAGAGACCCAGTACTTC.

This rearrangement joins TRBV4-1 to TRBJ2-1; D remains unclear. Trimming took off 2 bases at V and 7 bases at J, with 6 bases between the two ends. This CDR3 comprises 12 residues. The germline V gene encodes CDR1 MGHRA and CDR2 YSYEKL. The CDR3 coding sequence is TGCGCCAGCAGCCAAAAAATTAATGAGCAGTTCTTC. Translated: CASSQKINEQFF.

J is TRBJ2-2 and V is TRBV5-5; D might be TRBD1 or TRBD2, each matching 6 bases. The length of the CDR3 is 15 residues. V shed 4 bases and J shed 6 bases, with 16 bases lying between them. Germline values: CDR1 SGHKS, CDR2 YYEKEE (reference sequence). DNA of the CDR3: TGTGCCAGCAGCCCAAGGGGGGACGGTGCCGGGGAGCTGTTTTTT. It yields the protein CASSPRGDGAGELFF.

The chain is built from TRBV2 and TRBJ1-2; tentative D call: TRBD1 (5 bases). Germline V CDR1 and CDR2: SNHLY, FYNNEI. The CDR3 sequence is 13 residues long. Trimming removed 3 bases from V and 4 bases from J, with 9 bases in between. CDR3 sequence reads: CASSETQGYGYTF. DNA for the CDR3: TGTGCCAGCAGTGAGACGCAGGGCTATGGCTACACCTTC.

Notes on this clone: Other DNA variants within this sample encode the same CDR3. The V gene is TRBV7-8, the J gene TRBJ2-7; unclear D gene. Trimming stripped 2 bases from V and 0 bases from J, with 8 bases between. The CDR3 has 14 residues. Per the germline V gene, CDR1 is SGHVS and CDR2 is FQNEAQ. CDR3 sequence: CASSLFETSYEQYF. DNA of the CDR3: TGTGCCAGCAGCTTATTTGAGACCTCCTACGAGCAGTACTTC.

The J gene is TRBJ1-2, the V gene TRBV29-1; TRBD1 agrees at 9 bases. CDR3 length: 13 residues. Germline V gives CDR1 SQVTM, CDR2 ANQGSEA. V lost 5 bases, J lost 8 bases, and 9 bases stayed unmatched. This chain's CDR3 is CSVLNTGGGGYTF. The CDR3 nucleotides read TGCAGCGTTCTGAATACAGGGGGCGGAGGCTACACCTTC.

This clone was found a few times. The chain carries TRBV27 and TRBJ1-1, with D perhaps TRBD1 (6 bases). Germline V CDR1 and CDR2: MNHEY, SMNVEV (reference sequence). The CDR3 has 12 residues. Deletions cut 5 bases from V and 8 bases from J, with 12 bases between. In DNA form, the CDR3 reads TGTGCCAGCAGTGTTGGACAGTCCGAAGCTTTCTTT. Residues: CASSVGQSEAFF.